These 32 T cell receptor beta chains were sequenced from one sample in a study of regulatory dendritic cells for organ transplantation. The antigens for these receptors are not known. Allogeneic regulatory or mature dendritic cells were co-cultured for more than 4 days with CFSE-labeled sorted T cells at 1:10. The repertoire was sequenced with immunoSEQ multiplex PCR; TCRdb's copy has only in-frame clones and lacks some. The repertoire consists of about 10,000 clones, with over 80% occurring once and the leading ten covering over 2%. The sequenced sample consisted of memory CD4+ T cells from blood cultured with dendritic cells. This sample's subset: CD45RO+ memory T cells. The receptors here all came from a human donor in good health.

This chain uses TRBV7-2 with TRBJ2-7; D may be TRBD1 (6 bases). V gave up 5 bases and J gave up 3 bases, with 14 bases separating them. The length of the CDR3 is 14 residues. CDR1 is SGHTA and CDR2 is FQGNSA in the germline V gene. The CDR3, as DNA: TGTGCCAGCAGCCAGGACAGTCTCCTCTACGAGCAGTACTTC. Translated, it gives CASSQDSLLYEQYF.

This clone was observed a single time. This chain links TRBV6-6 with TRBJ2-5, with 13 nucleotides matching TRBD2. Trimming removed 6 bases from V and 3 bases from J; junction bases left unmatched: 1. The CDR3 spans 14 residues. From germline, CDR1 is MNHNY and CDR2 SVGAGI (reference sequence). This chain's CDR3 is CASSTSGGEETQYF. DNA of the CDR3: TGTGCCAGCAGCACTAGCGGGGGGGAAGAGACCCAGTACTTC.

The chain couples TRBV19 to TRBJ2-1, with D tentatively TRBD2 (5 bases). Germline-derived CDR1 and CDR2 are LNHDA and SQIVND (reference sequence). Trimming took off 3 bases at V and 7 bases at J, with 16 bases between the two ends. The CDR3 contains 15 residues. The CDR3, as DNA: TGTGCCAGTAGTATGACCCGCGAGAGGGTTAATGAGCAGTTCTTC. This encodes CASSMTRERVNEQFF. The whole variable domain, remainder taken from reference TRBV19 and TRBJ2-1, is DGGITQSPKYLFRKEGQNVTLSCEQNLNHDAMYWYRQDPGQGLRLIYYSQIVNDFQKGDIAEGYSVSREKKESFPLTVTSAQKNPTAFYLCASSMTRERVNEQFFGPGTRLTVL.

The chain joins TRBV27 to TRBJ2-5, with a possible D match to TRBD2 (6 bases). Germline V CDR1 and CDR2: MNHEY, SMNVEV (reference sequence). V lost 2 bases and J lost 9, with 19 bases in between. This CDR3 spans 15 amino acids. The CDR3 DNA reads TGTGCCAGCAGTTTACGAGCCACGGACGGAGGGGCCCAGTACTTC. Its translation is CASSLRATDGGAQYF.

J is TRBJ1-2 and V is TRBV29-1; tentative D call: TRBD1 (5 bases). V was trimmed by 5 bases and J by 5 bases, leaving 18 bases between them. This CDR3 spans 14 amino acids. Germline V gene sequence: CDR1 SQVTM, CDR2 ANQGSEA. CDR3 loop: CSVSGGAGRYGYTF. The CDR3 nucleotides are TGCAGCGTTTCGGGTGGGGCAGGGCGATATGGCTACACCTTC.

The rearrangement uses TRBV10-3 and TRBJ1-5; unclear D gene. The germline V and J ends were trimmed by 4 bases and 4 bases, with 14 bases remaining between them. Germline V gives CDR1 ENHRY, CDR2 SYGVKD. The CDR3 spans 15 residues. In DNA, the CDR3 is TGTGCCATCAGTGGGTCAGGACCGAGTAATCAGCCCCAGCATTTT. Translated: CAISGSGPSNQPQHF.

The chain uses TRBV5-8 and TRBJ1-3; unclear D gene. Between the trimmed V and J ends, which lost 0 bases and 0 bases, there was a span of 7 bases. This CDR3 is 15 amino acids long. Germline V gives CDR1 SGHTS, CDR2 YDEGEE. The CDR3: CASSLGSVSGNTIYF. The CDR3 region has the DNA TGTGCCAGCAGCTTGGGGTCGGTCTCTGGAAACACCATATATTTT.

The DNA of the CDR3 is TGCAGCGTTGGGAACAGGTCCCAGCCCCAGCATTTT. This codes for CSVGNRSQPQHF. The chain uses TRBV29-1 and TRBJ1-5; tentative D call: TRBD1 (5 bases). The CDR3 loop spans 12 amino acids. V lost 4 bases, J lost 7 bases, and 11 bases lay in between. CDR1 SQVTM and CDR2 ANQGSEA come from the germline V gene.

The chain uses TRBV2 and TRBJ1-1; 11 nucleotides agree with TRBD1. There are 15 residues in the CDR3. J was trimmed by 5 bases and V by 7 bases; bases with no gene match: 9. The V gene's germline CDR1 is SNHLY and CDR2 FYNNEI. The CDR3 nucleotides read TGTGCCAGCACAAGAGGGGGGACAGGGGGAACTGAAGCTTTCTTT. This sequence encodes CASTRGGTGGTEAFF.

The V call is TRBV7-3, the J call TRBJ2-1; 12 nucleotides agree with TRBD2. The J segment lost 6 bases and the V segment lost 5 bases, leaving 5 bases of the junction unmatched. CDR1 is SGHTA, CDR2 FQGTGA, per germline. The CDR3 length is 15 residues. The CDR3 here is CASSPRLAGVNEQFF. CDR3 nucleotide sequence: TGTGCCAGCAGCCCTCGACTAGCGGGAGTCAATGAGCAGTTCTTC. The full variable domain, with the rest looked up from reference TRBV7-3 and TRBJ2-1, is GAGVSQTPSNKVTEKGKYVELRCDPISGHTALYWYRQSLGQGPEFLIYFQGTGAADDSGLPNDRFFAVRPEGSVSTLKIQRTERGDSAVYLCASSPRLAGVNEQFFGPGTRLTVL.

The chain employs TRBV5-1 and TRBJ2-1; TRBD2 is a possible D gene (6 bases). The CDR3 is made up of 14 amino acids. Germline CDR1 reads SGHRS; CDR2 reads YFSETQ. V dropped 2 bases and J dropped 2 bases, with 8 bases sitting between them. The CDR3 here is CASSFSGTYNEQFF. In nucleotides, the CDR3 is TGCGCCAGCAGCTTTAGCGGTACCTACAATGAGCAGTTCTTC.

The chain combines TRBV9 with TRBJ2-2, with no clear D. Trimming stripped 3 bases from V and 0 bases from J, with 12 bases between. The CDR3 extends over 16 amino acids. In germline, CDR1 is SGDLS, CDR2 YYNGEE. CDR3 residues: CASSALFMTNTGELFF. The CDR3 bases are TGTGCCAGCAGCGCCCTTTTCATGACGAACACCGGGGAGCTGTTTTTT.

The chain uses TRBV28 and TRBJ2-1; 9 nucleotides line up with TRBD2. Trimming at V came to 7 bases and at J to 5 bases, leaving 9 bases not matched to a gene. Germline V gene data show CDR1 as MDHEN and CDR2 as SYDVKM. The CDR3 loop spans 15 amino acids. CDR3 amino acids: CASNILAGRDNEQFF. The CDR3 DNA is TGTGCCAGCAATATACTAGCGGGCCGAGACAATGAGCAGTTCTTC. The full variable domain, in which reference TRBV28 and TRBJ2-1 provide the parts outside the CDR3, is DVKVTQSSRYLVKRTGEKVFLECVQDMDHENMFWYRQDPGLGLRLIYFSYDVKMKEKGDIPEGYSVSREKKERFSLILESASTNQTSMYLCASNILAGRDNEQFFGPGTRLTVL.

The chain recombines TRBV6-1 with TRBJ1-1; 7 nucleotides agree with TRBD1. J was trimmed by 3 bases and V by 8 bases; bases with no gene match: 12. This CDR3 is 15 amino acids long. Germline CDR1 and CDR2: MNHNS and SASEGT. The CDR3, as DNA: TGTGCCAGCCCTGGACAGGCCCAATTGTACACTGAAGCTTTCTTT. Translating gives CASPGQAQLYTEAFF.

V and J are TRBV19 and TRBJ2-2; the D call may be TRBD1 or TRBD2 (6 bases each). CDR3 size: 14 residues. The V gene's germline CDR1 is LNHDA and CDR2 SQIVND (reference sequence). V lost 6 bases and J 3 bases, leaving 11 bases between the germline ends. CDR3 region: CASRGGGYTGELFF. DNA of the CDR3: TGTGCCAGTAGAGGAGGGGGATACACCGGGGAGCTGTTTTTT. The whole variable domain, filled in from reference TRBV19 and TRBJ2-2, reads DGGITQSPKYLFRKEGQNVTLSCEQNLNHDAMYWYRQDPGQGLRLIYYSQIVNDFQKGDIAEGYSVSREKKESFPLTVTSAQKNPTAFYLCASRGGGYTGELFFGEGSRLTVL.

This clone came up a few times. V is TRBV10-3 and J is TRBJ2-1; 9 bases are a match to TRBD2. V trimming: 8 bases; J trimming: 6 bases; junction bases outside the gene matches: 8. The CDR3 runs 14 residues. CDR1 and CDR2 (germline): ENHRY, SYGVKD. CDR3 in amino acids: CAIEGAGGPNEQFF. The DNA for the CDR3 is TGTGCCATCGAAGGGGCGGGGGGGCCCAATGAGCAGTTCTTC.

This chain joins TRBV14 and TRBJ2-1; 8 nucleotides agree with TRBD2. There are 17 residues in the CDR3. Germline V gene lookup returns CDR1 SGHDN and CDR2 FVKESK. V lost 3 bases and J lost 4; bases outside the gene matches: 11. DNA for the CDR3: TGTGCCAGCAGCCATGGAGCGGGACTAGAGAGGTACAATGAGCAGTTCTTC. It translates to CASSHGAGLERYNEQFF. The variable domain in full, completed from reference TRBV14 and TRBJ2-1, reads EAGVTQFPSHSVIEKGQTVTLRCDPISGHDNLYWYRRVMGKEIKFLLHFVKESKQDESGMPNNRFLAERTGGTYSTLKVQPAELEDSGVYFCASSHGAGLERYNEQFFGPGTRLTVL.

This sequence joins TRBV7-2 and TRBJ2-7; 13 positions agree with TRBD2. Germline V CDR1 and CDR2: SGHTA, FQGNSA. V was clipped by 3 bases and J by 2 bases; unmatched bases: 1. This CDR3 has 15 residues. As DNA, the CDR3 is TGTGCCAGCAGCTTTACTAGCGGGGGGGCCTACGAGCAGTACTTC. It specifies CASSFTSGGAYEQYF.

The chain couples TRBV7-9 to TRBJ1-1, with unresolved D. The CDR3 is made up of 12 amino acids. Germline assignment: CDR1 SEHNR and CDR2 FQNEAQ (reference sequence). Trimming pared 4 bases from V and 9 bases from J, leaving 12 bases between. The CDR3 here is CASSSDGVKAFF. The CDR3 coding sequence is TGTGCCAGCAGCTCGGACGGGGTGAAAGCTTTCTTT.

V gene TRBV18 combines with J gene TRBJ1-1; D is perhaps TRBD1 (6 bases). The length of the CDR3 is 15 residues. The germline CDR1 and CDR2 sequences are KGHSH and LQKENI. Trimming removed 5 bases at V and 1 base at J, with 14 bases between. CDR3 bases: TGTGCCAGCTCAAAACAGGGACCGACGAACACTGAAGCTTTCTTT. Translation: CASSKQGPTNTEAFF.

Only one count was recorded for this clone. The chain is built from TRBV5-1 and TRBJ2-7; possible D gene TRBD1, 5 bases. Looked up from germline, CDR1 is SGHRS and CDR2 is YFSETQ. V was trimmed by 2 bases and J by 5 bases, leaving 8 bases between them. This CDR3 region has 12 residues. CDR3 DNA sequence: TGCGCCAGCAGCTTTATAGGGGACGAGCAGTACTTC. Amino acids: CASSFIGDEQYF.

This chain joins TRBV4-1 and TRBJ2-5; 7 nucleotides align to TRBD1. V was clipped by 4 bases and J by 0 bases; unmatched bases: 8. Germline CDR1 and CDR2: MGHRA and YSYEKL. This CDR3 is 16 amino acids long. This chain's CDR3 is CASSRQGSPYQETQYF. The CDR3 nucleotides are TGCGCCAGCAGCCGACAGGGCTCCCCGTACCAAGAGACCCAGTACTTC.

V gene TRBV6-6 combines with J gene TRBJ2-7; the match to TRBD2 covers 10 bases. V lost 0 bases to trimming and J lost 7 bases; unmatched junction nucleotides: 6. Germline values: CDR1 MNHNY, CDR2 SVGAGI (reference sequence). The CDR3 has 15 residues. CDR3 in amino acids: CASSYSSGRTGEQYF. The CDR3 DNA is TGTGCCAGCAGTTACTCTAGCGGGAGGACGGGGGAGCAGTACTTC.

This rearrangement joins TRBV4-3 to TRBJ2-1; the match to TRBD1 covers 10 bases. The CDR3 totals 19 residues. Trimming cost V 0 bases and J 0 bases; bases outside gene matches: 8. Germline V lookup: CDR1 LGHNA, CDR2 YSLEER. CDR3 nucleotides: TGCGCCAGCAGCCAAGATAGGCGACAGGGGGCAAGCTCCTACAATGAGCAGTTCTTC. Protein: CASSQDRRQGASSYNEQFF.

The CDR3 nucleotides are TGTGCCAGCAGGACAGGGGGATATGGCTACACCTTC. This codes for CASRTGGYGYTF. The rearrangement uses TRBV6-5 and TRBJ1-2; TRBD1 aligns across 9 bases. The CDR3 sequence is 12 residues long. The V and J ends lost 6 bases and 5 bases, in that order; junction bases with no gene match: 1. Germline loops: CDR1 MNHEY, CDR2 SVGAGI.

This rearrangement joins TRBV9 to TRBJ2-7; D is ambiguous. V was cut by 0 bases and J by 9 bases, with 19 bases left in between. The CDR3 loop spans 15 amino acids. Germline CDR1 reads SGDLS; CDR2 reads YYNGEE. DNA of the CDR3: TGTGCCAGCAGCGTAGATTCCGGGCCTCTCTTCGGGCAGTACTTC. It translates to CASSVDSGPLFGQYF. Drawing the rest from reference TRBV9 and TRBJ2-7, the complete variable domain is DSGVTQTPKHLITATGQRVTLRCSPRSGDLSVYWYQQSLDQGLQFLIQYYNGEERAKGNILERFSAQQFPDLHSELNLSSLELGDSALYFCASSVDSGPLFGQYFGPGTRLTVT.

This chain links TRBV9 with TRBJ2-5; D unclear. V was shortened by 7 bases and J by 2 bases, with 15 bases between the two germline ends. Germline CDR1 reads SGDLS; CDR2 reads YYNGEE. The CDR3 extends over 14 amino acids. DNA for the CDR3: TGTGCCAGCTCCGAACGATCCAGGCAAGAGACCCAGTACTTC. Encoded protein: CASSERSRQETQYF. Using reference TRBV9 and TRBJ2-5 for the parts outside the CDR3, the full variable domain is DSGVTQTPKHLITATGQRVTLRCSPRSGDLSVYWYQQSLDQGLQFLIQYYNGEERAKGNILERFSAQQFPDLHSELNLSSLELGDSALYFCASSERSRQETQYFGPGTRLLVL.

This chain joins TRBV7-2 and TRBJ2-2; D ambiguous. Germline values: CDR1 SGHTA, CDR2 FQGNSA. The CDR3 has 13 amino acids. Trimming stripped 6 bases from V and 1 base from J, with 6 bases between. The CDR3 region is CASRNWNTGELFF. The DNA of the CDR3 is TGTGCCAGCAGAAACTGGAACACCGGGGAGCTGTTTTTT.

This clone came up a few times. The genes are TRBV10-2 and TRBJ2-2; maybe TRBD2 (5 bases). The CDR3 length is 15 residues. Per germline, CDR1 WSHSY and CDR2 SAAADI. V was shortened by 2 bases and J by 2 bases, with 9 bases between the two germline ends. In nucleotides, the CDR3 is TGCGCCAGCAGTGAGACCGGGGTTAACACCGGGGAGCTGTTTTTT. Protein product: CASSETGVNTGELFF.

This clone was seen a handful of times. The chain carries TRBV7-8 and TRBJ1-2; 7 bases match TRBD1. V shed 5 bases and J 4 bases; nucleotides not matched to a gene: 7. CDR3 length: 14 amino acids. The germline V gene encodes CDR1 SGHVS and CDR2 FQNEAQ. The CDR3 bases are TGTGCCAGCAGCGCCGCGGGACAGCTCTATGGCTACACCTTC. It specifies CASSAAGQLYGYTF.

The chain combines TRBV7-2 with TRBJ2-5; a possible D gene is TRBD2 (6 bases). Trimming removed 2 bases at V and 2 bases at J, with 12 bases between. CDR1 is SGHTA and CDR2 is FQGNSA in the germline V gene. The CDR3 extends over 15 amino acids. CDR3: CASSLMGGGQETQYF. The CDR3 DNA follows: TGTGCCAGCAGCTTAATGGGGGGTGGACAAGAGACCCAGTACTTC.

The chain combines TRBV4-1 with TRBJ2-7; TRBD1 matches at 7 bases. The V gene's germline CDR1 is MGHRA and CDR2 YSYEKL. J lost 7 bases, V lost 6 bases, and 15 bases had no gene match. This CDR3 region has 15 residues. CDR3 sequence (DNA): TGCGCCAGCAGGCCCATATTAAAGGGGGCCGGGGAGCAGTACTTC. Translating it yields CASRPILKGAGEQYF.